This TCR beta chain is drawn from a study of T cell clonality in common variable immunodeficiency. This clone was picked up many times. Its antigen remains unidentified. The missing CDR3 end, 3 residues past where the read stops, is filled in from the germline J gene. TCRdb keeps only in-frame clones here, not all; method: immunoSEQ multiplex PCR. Recorded here are 39,000 or so clones, none singletons. J lost 5 bases, V lost 4 bases, and 3 bases had no gene match. Germline V gene lookup returns CDR1 LGHNA and CDR2 YNFKEQ. The CDR3 loop spans 14 amino acids. Broader study findings: Compared with healthy controls, CVID subjects showed increased TCRbeta clonality, mostly in about a third. CVID subjects shared fewer TCRbeta clones than healthy controls did.

The chain recombines TRBV4-2 with TRBJ2-5; 11 bases map to TRBD1. The sample taken for sequencing was peripheral blood mononuclear cells. The receptor's source is a person aged 18 to 75 in good health. The sequenced CDR3 bases are TGTGCCAGCAGCCGGACAGGGGGCATTGAGACC. It encodes CASSRTGGIET. From start to end, the CDR3 is CASSRTGGIETQYF.